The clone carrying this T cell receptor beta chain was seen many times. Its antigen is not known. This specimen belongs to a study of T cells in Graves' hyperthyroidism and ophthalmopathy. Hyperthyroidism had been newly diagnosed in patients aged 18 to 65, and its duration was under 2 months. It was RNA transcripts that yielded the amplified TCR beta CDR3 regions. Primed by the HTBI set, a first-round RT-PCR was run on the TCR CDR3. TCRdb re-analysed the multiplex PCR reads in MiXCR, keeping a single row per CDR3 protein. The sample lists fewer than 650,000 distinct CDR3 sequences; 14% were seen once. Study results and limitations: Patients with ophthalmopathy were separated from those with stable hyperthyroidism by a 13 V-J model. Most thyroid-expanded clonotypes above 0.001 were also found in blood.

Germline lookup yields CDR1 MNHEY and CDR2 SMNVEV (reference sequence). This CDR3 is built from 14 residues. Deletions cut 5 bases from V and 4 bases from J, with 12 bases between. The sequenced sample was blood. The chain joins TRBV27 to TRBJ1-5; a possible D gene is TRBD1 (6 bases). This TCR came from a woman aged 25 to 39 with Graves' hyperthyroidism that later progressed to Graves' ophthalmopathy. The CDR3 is CASSLGGLNQPQHF. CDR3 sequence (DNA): TGTGCCAGCAGTCTGGGGGGGCTGAATCAGCCCCAGCATTTT.